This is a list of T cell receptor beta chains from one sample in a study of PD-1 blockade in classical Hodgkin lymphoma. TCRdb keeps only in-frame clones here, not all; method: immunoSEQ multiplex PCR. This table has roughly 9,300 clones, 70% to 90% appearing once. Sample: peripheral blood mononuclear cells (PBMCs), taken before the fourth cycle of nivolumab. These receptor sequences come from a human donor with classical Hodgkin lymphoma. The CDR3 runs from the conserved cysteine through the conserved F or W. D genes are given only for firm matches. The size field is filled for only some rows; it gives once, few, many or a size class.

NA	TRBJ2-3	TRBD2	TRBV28	TGTGCCAGCAGTTTCCTAGCGGGAACAGATACGCAGTATTTT	CASSFLAGTDTQYF
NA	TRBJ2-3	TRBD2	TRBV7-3	TGTGCCAGCAGCACCGGACTAGGTTCTTCAGATACGCAGTATTTT	CASSTGLGSSDTQYF
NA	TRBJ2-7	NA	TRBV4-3	TGCGCCAGCAGCCAAGATGAAGGGAACGAGCAGTACTTC	CASSQDEGNEQYF
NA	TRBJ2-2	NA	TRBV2	TGTGCCAGCCGGGACAACCGAAACTCGAACACCGGGGAGCTGTTTTTT	CASRDNRNSNTGELFF
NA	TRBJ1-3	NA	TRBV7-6	TGTGCCAGCAGCTTAGCGGTGTCTCGGGGCTCTGGAAACACCATATATTTT	CASSLAVSRGSGNTIYF
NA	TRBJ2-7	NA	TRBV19	TGTGCCAGTAGTAAGACAGGCGTGATCTACGAGCAGTACTTC	CASSKTGVIYEQYF
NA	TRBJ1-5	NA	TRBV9	TGTGCCAGCAGCGTAGGTGAGGGGAGGGGGCAGCCCCAGCATTTT	CASSVGEGRGQPQHF
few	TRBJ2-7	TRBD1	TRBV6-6	TGTGCCAGCAGTTCAGGGGGCCTTTTATTTAACTTC	CASSSGGLLFNF
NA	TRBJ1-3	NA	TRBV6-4	TGTGCCAGCATTCAGGATCCTGGAAACACCATATATTTT	CASIQDPGNTIYF
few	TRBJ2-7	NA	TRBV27	TGTGCCAGCAGTTACCGAGATCAGGGAACCTACGAGCAGTACTTC	CASSYRDQGTYEQYF
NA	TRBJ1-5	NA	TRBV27	TGTGCCAGCAGTCCGTACCTCAGGGACAATCAGCCCCAGCATTTT	CASSPYLRDNQPQHF
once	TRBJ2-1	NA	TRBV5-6	TGTGCCAGCAGCTGGGCCCGGCCCTACAATGAGCAGTTCTTC	CASSWARPYNEQFF
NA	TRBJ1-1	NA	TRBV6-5	TGTGCCAGCAGTTACTCCGTATACAGGGTTGAAGCTTTCTTT	CASSYSVYRVEAFF
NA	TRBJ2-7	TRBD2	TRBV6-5	TGTGCCAGCCGAGGGACTAGCTGGCACGAGCAGTACTTC	CASRGTSWHEQYF
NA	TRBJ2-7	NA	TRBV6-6	TGTGCCAGCAGTTACTCCCGCGGGAAAGGGGAGCAGTACTTC	CASSYSRGKGEQYF
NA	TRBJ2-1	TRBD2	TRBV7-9	TGTGCCAGCAGCTTAGCGAGGGTAGCGGGGTTTAATGAGCAGTTCTTC	CASSLARVAGFNEQFF
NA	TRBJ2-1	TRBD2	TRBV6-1	TGTGCCAGCAAAGGACTAGCGGAGGTCTCCAATGAGCAGTTCTTC	CASKGLAEVSNEQFF
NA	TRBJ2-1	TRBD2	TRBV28	TGTGCCAGCAGTAGAACTAGCGGGAGGGATTTGGGTGAGCAGTTCTTC	CASSRTSGRDLGEQFF
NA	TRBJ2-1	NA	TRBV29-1	TGCAGCGTTGCCAGGACTTTGAGGAATGAGCAGTTCTTC	CSVARTLRNEQFF
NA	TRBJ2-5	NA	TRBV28	TGTGCCAGCAGTTTAGTCACGGGACCGTTGGTACCCCAAGAGACCCAGTACTTC	CASSLVTGPLVPQETQYF
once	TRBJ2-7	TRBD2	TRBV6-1	TGTGCCAGCCGAGCCGGGACTAGCGGGACTTTCGAGCAGTACTTC	CASRAGTSGTFEQYF
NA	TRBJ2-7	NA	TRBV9	TGTGCCAGCAGCGTGGGACTGGCCTACGAGCAGTACTTC	CASSVGLAYEQYF
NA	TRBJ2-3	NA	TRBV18	TGTGCCAGCTCACCTCTAGCCACAGATACGCAGTATTTT	CASSPLATDTQYF
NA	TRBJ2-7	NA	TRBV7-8	TGTGCCAGCAGCTTAACCCGGGCCTACGAGCAGTACTTC	CASSLTRAYEQYF
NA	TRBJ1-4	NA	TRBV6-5	TGTGCCAGCTCCATCGGGGGGTCTAATGAAAAACTGTTTTTT	CASSIGGSNEKLFF
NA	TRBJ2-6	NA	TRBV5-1	TGCGCCAGCAGCTTGGCCGCGGGGGCCAACGTCCTGACTTTC	CASSLAAGANVLTF